These T cell receptor beta chains were read from a single sample in a study of CD8 T cells in Susac syndrome. From the immunoSEQ multiplex PCR reads, TCRdb called clonotypes with MiXCR, one entry per CDR3 protein. The data hold about 150,000 distinct CDR3 sequences, with roughly 95% observed a single time. The sample comprised CD8+ T cells from PBMCs. These receptors all stem from a human donor with multiple sclerosis. Both conserved end residues are part of each CDR3. Each record gives: clone size, D gene, J gene, V gene, CDR3 DNA, CDR3 protein. D genes are given only for firm matches. Clone size, where shown, is once, few, many, or a class for clones that have expanded.

size: .
D: .
J: TRBJ2-1
V: TRBV12-3/TRBV12-4
DNA: TGTGCCAGCAGTTTTATCCTTAGCGATGAGCAGTTCTTC
CDR3: CASSFILSDEQFF

size: once
D: .
J: TRBJ2-5
V: TRBV28
DNA: TGTGCCAGCAGTTTATGGACCCATAGGGAGACCCAGTACTTC
CDR3: CASSLWTHRETQYF

size: .
D: TRBD1
J: TRBJ2-3
V: TRBV13
DNA: TGTGCCAGCAGCCCTGGACAGGGTGAGACAGATACGCAGTATTTT
CDR3: CASSPGQGETDTQYF

size: .
D: .
J: TRBJ2-1
V: TRBV7-9
DNA: TGTGCCAGCAGCGACGGGAGTGAGCAGTTCTTC
CDR3: CASSDGSEQFF

size: .
D: TRBD1
J: TRBJ1-1
V: TRBV29-1
DNA: TGCAGCGTTGGACAGGGGAACACTGAAGCTTTCTTT
CDR3: CSVGQGNTEAFF

size: .
D: TRBD1
J: TRBJ2-5
V: TRBV12-3/TRBV12-4
DNA: TGTGCCAGCAGTTTGAGGGGGCTACCCCAAGAGACCCAGTACTTC
CDR3: CASSLRGLPQETQYF

size: .
D: TRBD1
J: TRBJ2-5
V: TRBV29-1
DNA: TGCAGCGTTGAGGCCCGGGACAGCGTCCAAGAGACCCAGTACTTC
CDR3: CSVEARDSVQETQYF

size: once
D: TRBD2
J: TRBJ2-3
V: TRBV29-1
DNA: TGCAGCGTTGAAGATCTGCGGGGGACCTACACAGATACGCAGTATTTT
CDR3: CSVEDLRGTYTDTQYF

size: .
D: .
J: TRBJ2-1
V: TRBV5-4
DNA: TGTGCCAGCAACTTGGGGGTTTCGGGTGAGCAGTTCTTC
CDR3: CASNLGVSGEQFF

size: .
D: TRBD1
J: TRBJ2-7
V: TRBV6-5
DNA: TGTGCCAGCAGCTCTACGACAGGGACCTACGAGCAGTACTTC
CDR3: CASSSTTGTYEQYF